This T cell receptor (beta chain) was sequenced for a study of cytotoxic CD8 clonotypes in ibrutinib-treated CLL. Profiled with immunoSEQ multiplex PCR; TCRdb holds only in-frame clones, not every one. The profile shows roughly 150,000 clones, 81% of them singletons. This receptor was obtained from a human donor with chronic lymphocytic leukemia. The sample was PBMCs, taken after 12 months of ibrutinib treatment.

The CDR3 protein is CASSIHGTKNYEQYF. The DNA of the CDR3 is TGTGCCAGTAGTATCCACGGGACAAAAAACTACGAGCAGTACTTC. The rearrangement links TRBV19 to TRBJ2-7, with D perhaps TRBD1 (6 bases). Per the germline V gene, CDR1 is LNHDA and CDR2 is SQIVND (reference sequence). The length of the CDR3 is 15 residues. Trimming removed 3 bases at V and 3 bases at J, with 15 bases between.